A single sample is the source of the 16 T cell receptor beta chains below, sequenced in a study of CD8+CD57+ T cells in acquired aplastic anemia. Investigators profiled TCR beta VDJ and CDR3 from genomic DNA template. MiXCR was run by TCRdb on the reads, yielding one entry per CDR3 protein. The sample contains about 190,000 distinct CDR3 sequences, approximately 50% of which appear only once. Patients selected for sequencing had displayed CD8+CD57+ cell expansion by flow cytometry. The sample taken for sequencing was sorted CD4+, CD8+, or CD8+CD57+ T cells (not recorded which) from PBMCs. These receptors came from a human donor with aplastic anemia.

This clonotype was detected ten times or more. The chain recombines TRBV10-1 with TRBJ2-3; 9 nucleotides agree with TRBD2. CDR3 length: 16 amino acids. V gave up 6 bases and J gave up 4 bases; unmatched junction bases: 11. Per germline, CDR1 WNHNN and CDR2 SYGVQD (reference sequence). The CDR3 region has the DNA TGCGCCAGCAGCCGACTAGCGGAAGCGGGACCAGATACGCAGTATTTT. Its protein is CASSRLAEAGPDTQYF.

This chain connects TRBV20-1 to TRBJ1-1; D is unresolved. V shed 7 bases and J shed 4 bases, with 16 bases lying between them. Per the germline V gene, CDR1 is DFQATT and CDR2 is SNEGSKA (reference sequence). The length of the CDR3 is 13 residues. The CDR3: CSGAGFRRTEAFF. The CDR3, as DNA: TGCAGTGGGGCGGGGTTTCGACGCACTGAAGCTTTCTTT.

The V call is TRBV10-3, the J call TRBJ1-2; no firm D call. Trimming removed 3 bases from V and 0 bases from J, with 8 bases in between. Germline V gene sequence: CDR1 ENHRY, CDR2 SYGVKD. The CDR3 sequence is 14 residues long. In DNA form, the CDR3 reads TGTGCCATCAGTGACGAGGCAGCTAACTATGGCTACACCTTC. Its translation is CAISDEAANYGYTF.

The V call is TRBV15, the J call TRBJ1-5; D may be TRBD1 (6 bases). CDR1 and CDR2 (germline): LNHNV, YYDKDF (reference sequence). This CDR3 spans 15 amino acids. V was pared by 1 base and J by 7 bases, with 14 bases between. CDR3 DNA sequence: TGTGCCACCAGCAGAGGGGATGGGACACACCAGCCCCAGCATTTT. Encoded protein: CATSRGDGTHQPQHF.

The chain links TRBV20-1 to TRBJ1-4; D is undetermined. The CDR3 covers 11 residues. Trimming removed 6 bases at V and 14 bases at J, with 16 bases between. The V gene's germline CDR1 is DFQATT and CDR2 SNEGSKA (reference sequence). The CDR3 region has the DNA TGCAGTGCCAGCCTAATGAAAAGGCTGTTTTTT. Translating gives CSASLMKRLFF.

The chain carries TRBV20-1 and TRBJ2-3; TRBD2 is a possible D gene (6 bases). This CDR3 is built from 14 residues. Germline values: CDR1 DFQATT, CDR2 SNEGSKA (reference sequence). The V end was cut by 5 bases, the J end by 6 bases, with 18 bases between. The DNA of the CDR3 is TGCAGTGCTGGGGACTGGCAAGCCGCGGATACGCAGTATTTT. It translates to CSAGDWQAADTQYF.

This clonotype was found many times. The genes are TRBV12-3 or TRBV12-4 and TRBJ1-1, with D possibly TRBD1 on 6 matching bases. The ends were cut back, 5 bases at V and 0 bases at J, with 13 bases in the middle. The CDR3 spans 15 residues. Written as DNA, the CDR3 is TGTGCCAGCAGTCAACAGGGCCGCATGAACACTGAAGCTTTCTTT. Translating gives CASSQQGRMNTEAFF.

The CDR3 region has the DNA TGTGCCACCAGTGATTTGGAGGGGACTAGCGGCCACGAGCAGTACTTC. It encodes CATSDLEGTSGHEQYF. The rearrangement links TRBV24-1 to TRBJ2-7, with 11 nucleotides matching TRBD2. V was clipped by 0 bases and J by 5 bases; unmatched bases: 5. This CDR3 comprises 16 residues. CDR1 is KGHDR, CDR2 SFDVKD, per germline.

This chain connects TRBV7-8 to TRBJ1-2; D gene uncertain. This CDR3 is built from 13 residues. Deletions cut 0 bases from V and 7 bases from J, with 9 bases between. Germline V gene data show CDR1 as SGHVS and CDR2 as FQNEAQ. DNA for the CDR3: TGTGCCAGCAGCTTAGCCTTATCGGGTGGCTACACCTTC. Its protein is CASSLALSGGYTF.

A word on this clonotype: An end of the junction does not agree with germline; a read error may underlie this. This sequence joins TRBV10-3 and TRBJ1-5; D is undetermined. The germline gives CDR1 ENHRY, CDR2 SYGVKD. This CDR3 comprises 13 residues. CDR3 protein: CAIMNGINQPRHF. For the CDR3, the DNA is TGTGCCATCATGAATGGGATCAATCAGCCCCGGCATTTT.

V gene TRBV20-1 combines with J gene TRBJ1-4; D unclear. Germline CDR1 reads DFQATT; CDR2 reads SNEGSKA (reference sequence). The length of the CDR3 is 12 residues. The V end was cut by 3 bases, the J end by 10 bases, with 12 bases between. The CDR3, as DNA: TGCAGTGCTAGGGATAGAGTAGGAAAACTGTTTTTT. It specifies CSARDRVGKLFF.

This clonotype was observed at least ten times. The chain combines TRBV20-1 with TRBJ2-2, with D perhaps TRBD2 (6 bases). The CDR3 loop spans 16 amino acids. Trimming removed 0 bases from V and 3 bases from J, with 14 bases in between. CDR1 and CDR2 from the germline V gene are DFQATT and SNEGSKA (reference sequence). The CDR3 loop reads CSARESRRAYTGELFF. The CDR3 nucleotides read TGCAGTGCTAGAGAAAGCCGGAGGGCCTACACCGGGGAGCTGTTTTTT.

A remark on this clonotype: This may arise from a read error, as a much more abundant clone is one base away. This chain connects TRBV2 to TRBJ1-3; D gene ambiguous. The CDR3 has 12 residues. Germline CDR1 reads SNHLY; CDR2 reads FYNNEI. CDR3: CASIKTGNTMYF. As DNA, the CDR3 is TGTGCCAGCATAAAGACTGGAAACACCATGTATTTT.

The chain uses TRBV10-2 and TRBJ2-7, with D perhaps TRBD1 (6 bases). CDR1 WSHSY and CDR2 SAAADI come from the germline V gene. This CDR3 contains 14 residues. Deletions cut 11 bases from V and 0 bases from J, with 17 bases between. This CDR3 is CAATRTGPSYEQYF. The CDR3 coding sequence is TGCGCCGCCACAAGAACAGGGCCCTCCTACGAGCAGTACTTC.

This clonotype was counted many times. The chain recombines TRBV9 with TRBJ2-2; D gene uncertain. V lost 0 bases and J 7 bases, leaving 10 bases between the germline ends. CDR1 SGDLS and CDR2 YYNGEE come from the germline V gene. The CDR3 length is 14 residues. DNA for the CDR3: TGTGCCAGCAGCGTAGCCGGGCCCGACGGGGAGCTGTTTTTT. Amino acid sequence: CASSVAGPDGELFF.

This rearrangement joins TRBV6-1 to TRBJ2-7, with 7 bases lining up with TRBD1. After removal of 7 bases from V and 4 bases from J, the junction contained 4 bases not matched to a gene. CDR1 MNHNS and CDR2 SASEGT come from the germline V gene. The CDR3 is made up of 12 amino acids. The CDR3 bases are TGTGCCAGCAAACCACAGGGGTACGAGCAGTACTTC. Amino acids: CASKPQGYEQYF.